A single sample is the source of the 27 T cell receptor beta chains below, sequenced in a study of tumor-infiltrating lymphocytes in primary liver carcinoma. Starting material of around 490 ng total RNA yielded TCR beta cDNA via a constant-region primer. Each TCR beta library was derived from three nested multiplex PCR rounds that employed slightly modified ARM-PCR. Use of TRBV1-TRBV30 forward primers with a C-beta reverse primer characterized the first two PCR rounds, which lasted around 9 cycles each. TCRdb reprocessed the multiplex PCR reads via MiXCR and lists one record per CDR3 protein. The sample lists about 54,000 distinct CDR3 sequences; about 68% were seen once. Without any cell sorting, about 18-30 mg of bulk tissue yielded co-extracted RNA and DNA. The material sequenced was liver tumor tissue from sampling region 2. This sample's subset: tumor region T2, inferior pole. Receptor source: a man in his forties or fifties with primary liver carcinoma and hepatitis B virus infection.

As regards this clonotype: Germline is not matched at one junction end, which may reflect a read error. V and J are TRBV7-9 and TRBJ2-3; 9 bases fit TRBD2. CDR3 length: 16 residues. Germline V gives CDR1 SEHNR, CDR2 FQNEAQ (reference sequence). The CDR3 loop is CASSLAGAGPTDTKYF. The CDR3 nucleotides are TGTGCAAGTAGCTTAGCGGGAGCGGGACCCACAGATACGAAGTATTTT.

For this clonotype: The junction departs from germline at one end; a sequencing error may be responsible. The V call is TRBV7-9, the J call TRBJ1-3; D remains ambiguous. The CDR3 totals 16 residues. Per the germline V gene, CDR1 is SEHNR and CDR2 is FQNEAQ (reference sequence). CDR3 bases: TGTGCCAGCATCTTAGGTCGGACGGCGGCCGGAAACACCACATATTTT. This gives the protein CASILGRTAAGNTTYF.

About this clonotype itself: One end of the junction fails to match germline, which may point to a read error. CDR3 sequence (DNA): TGTGCCAACAGCCCGGACAGGGGGCCCTACGATCAGTACTTC. Translating gives CANSPDRGPYDQYF. This chain connects TRBV14 to TRBJ2-7, with 11 bases fitting TRBD1. Germline assignment: CDR1 SGHDN and CDR2 FVKESK. This CDR3 has 14 residues. Full variable domain (outside the CDR3, taken from reference TRBV14 and TRBJ2-7): EAGVTQFPSHSVIEKGQTVTLRCDPISGHDNLYWYRRVMGKEIKFLLHFVKESKQDESGMPNNRFLAERTGGTYSTLKVQPAELEDSGVYFCANSPDRGPYDQYFGPGTRLTVT.

As for this clonotype: At one of its ends the junction is not consistent with the germline gene, which may arise from a read error. The chain employs TRBV6-5 and TRBJ1-5; the D gene is possibly TRBD1 (5 bases). This CDR3 is built from 13 residues. Per the germline V gene, CDR1 is MNHEY and CDR2 is SVGAGI. The CDR3 DNA reads as TGTGCCAACAGTTACAGGTTAAAGCAACCCCAGCATTTT. Translating gives CANSYRLKQPQHF.

As to this clonotype: A much more abundant neighbour one base away suggests this may be a read error. The CDR3: CAGIIGRVNQETQYF. In DNA form, the CDR3 reads TGTGCCGGCATTATAGGACGGGTTAACCAAGAGACCCAGTACTTC. The rearrangement links TRBV6-1 to TRBJ2-5, with D unclear. Germline CDR1 MNHNS, CDR2 SASEGT. The ends were cut back, 11 bases at V and 0 bases at J, with 19 bases in the middle. The CDR3 runs 15 residues.

The genes are TRBV6-1 and TRBJ1-1; a weak D match, TRBD1 (5 bases). This CDR3 has 15 residues. CDR1 and CDR2 (germline): MNHNS, SASEGT. Trimming left V 8 bases short and J 1 base short, with 17 bases between. The CDR3 DNA sequence: TGTGCCAGCGGGTGCTGGGGGACGACGAACACTGAAGCTTTCTTT. Its protein is CASGCWGTTNTEAFF.

A remark on this clonotype: This is likely a read error, given that the CDR3 carries no conserved phenylalanine or tryptophan at its end. V and J are TRBV11-2 and TRBJ1-2; maybe TRBD1 (5 bases). CDR3 length equals 13 residues. Germline V gene sequence: CDR1 SGHAT, CDR2 FQNNGV. CDR3 sequence reads: CASILEGSYGYTL. CDR3 coding DNA: TGTGCCAGCATCTTAGAGGGGAGCTATGGCTACACCCTC.

Of note for this clonotype: The conserved closing phenylalanine or tryptophan is absent in this CDR3, likely reflecting a read error. The rearrangement uses TRBV10-2 and TRBJ2-1, with TRBD1 as a possible D gene (6 bases). The CDR3 consists of 16 residues. Per the germline V gene, CDR1 is WSHSY and CDR2 is SAAADI. CDR3 sequence (DNA): TGCGTCAGCAGTCTCACTACAGGGAGCTCCTACAATGAGCAGTTCTCC. It is translated as CVSSLTTGSSYNEQFS.

This clonotype was observed a single time. The J gene is TRBJ2-1, the V gene TRBV29-1, with unresolved D. This CDR3 contains 12 residues. Germline V lookup: CDR1 SQVTM, CDR2 ANQGSEA. V dropped 4 bases and J dropped 9 bases, with 13 bases sitting between them. CDR3 bases: TGCAGCGTTGTTAGGTTGGAATCTGAGCAGTTCTTC. It translates to CSVVRLESEQFF.

In the case of this clonotype: One end of the junction varies from germline; a read error may be responsible. The rearrangement joins TRBV6-1 to TRBJ2-7; D not resolved. The CDR3 consists of 12 residues. Germline V gives CDR1 MNHNS, CDR2 SASEGT. The CDR3 here is CASSEVPYDQYF. The DNA for the CDR3 is TGTGCTAGCAGTGAAGTGCCCTACGATCAGTACTTC.

Note on this clonotype: A junction boundary mismatches the germline segment, possibly from a read error. The CDR3 DNA reads as TGCGCCAGCAGTCAAGATATACTAGCTTTGGATACGCTGTATTTT. Its translation: CASSQDILALDTLYF. The chain has TRBV4-1 and TRBJ2-3, with D possibly being TRBD2 (6 bases). The CDR3 consists of 15 residues. CDR1 is MGHRA, CDR2 YSYEKL, per germline.

In regard to this clonotype: One end of the junction is discordant with germline, which a read error may explain. J is TRBJ2-3 and V is TRBV11-3, with unresolved D. Germline CDR1 is SGHNT and CDR2 is YENEEA. CDR3 size: 13 residues. The CDR3, as DNA: TGTGCCAGCAGCTGGGGTAAGGCATATACGCAATATTTT. This sequence encodes CASSWGKAYTQYF. The variable domain in full, with the rest retrieved from reference TRBV11-3 and TRBJ2-3, is EAGVVQSPRYKIIEKKQPVAFWCNPISGHNTLYWYLQNLGQGPELLIRYENEEAVDDSQLPKDRFSAERLKGVDSTLKIQPAELGDSAVYLCASSWGKAYTQYFGPGTRLTVL.

This clonotype was recorded a few times. This CDR3 is missing its conserved last phenylalanine or tryptophan, likely due to a read error. The rearrangement uses TRBV29-1 and TRBJ2-7, with TRBD1 identical over 9 bases. Germline assignment: CDR1 SQVTM and CDR2 ANQGSEA. The CDR3 is made up of 14 amino acids. The CDR3 spells CSVITGGSPYEQYS. CDR3 sequence (DNA): TGTAGCGTTATAACAGGGGGCAGCCCATACGAGCAGTACTCC.

This clonotype was detected once. This CDR3 fails to terminate in the conserved phenylalanine or tryptophan, so it likely reflects a read error. The chain links TRBV29-1 to TRBJ2-7; TRBD1 matches at 10 bases. The CDR3 length is 14 residues. The trim removed 8 bases at V and 2 bases at J, leaving 9 bases unmatched. The germline gives CDR1 SQVTM, CDR2 ANQGSEA. This CDR3 reads CSLARQGATYEQYS. The CDR3 DNA is TGCAGCTTAGCCAGACAGGGGGCAACCTACGAGCAGTACTCC.

As concerns this clonotype: Mismatch with germline at one junction end may stem from a read error. As DNA, the CDR3 is TGTGCCGGCAATGAATGGGTTTTCTACGAGCAGTGCTTC. This encodes CAGNEWVFYEQCF. This chain links TRBV6-1 with TRBJ2-7; D not resolved. The CDR3 consists of 13 residues. CDR1 is MNHNS, CDR2 SASEGT, per germline.

As to this clonotype: Relative to the germline gene, one junction end is altered; a read error may explain this. V gene TRBV12-3 or TRBV12-4 combines with J gene TRBJ2-1; D is possibly TRBD2 (6 bases). The CDR3 sequence is 15 residues long. Written as DNA, the CDR3 is TGTGCCTGCAGTTTTAGACGAGCGGGCGGCAATGAGCAGTTCTTC. It specifies CACSFRRAGGNEQFF.

CDR3 DNA: TGCGCCGGCAACCGAGGAGGAGGGGACGGCCAGTCCCAGCATTTT. It yields the protein CAGNRGGGDGQSQHF. The V and J genes are TRBV4-1 and TRBJ1-5, with a tentative D call TRBD1 (5 bases). CDR3 length equals 15 residues. V was clipped by 11 bases and J by 11 bases, with 28 bases between them. Germline-derived CDR1 and CDR2 are MGHRA and YSYEKL.

Notes on this clonotype: This CDR3 is missing its conserved last phenylalanine or tryptophan, likely due to a read error. The V and J genes are TRBV12-3 or TRBV12-4 and TRBJ2-7, with D unclear. The V end was cut by 5 bases, the J end by 6 bases, with 17 bases between. The CDR3 has 14 residues. CDR3 sequence: CASSGPPRPCEQYL. For the CDR3, the DNA is TGTGCCAGCAGTGGCCCACCACGGCCCTGCGAGCAGTACCTC.

In regard to this clonotype: It may be a read error: a sequence one base away is much more abundant. V and J are TRBV29-1 and TRBJ2-3; TRBD2 aligns across 7 bases. The CDR3 sequence is 15 residues long. Germline V gene data show CDR1 as SQVTM and CDR2 as ANQGSEA. Written as DNA, the CDR3 is TGCAGCGTTGAGGGGGAGCGGGGAAACACAGATACGCATTATTTT. It codes for CSVEGERGNTDTHYF.

Concerning this clonotype: A read error is likely, as this CDR3 ends without the conserved phenylalanine or tryptophan. The chain is built from TRBV6-5 and TRBJ2-1; D remains unclear. Germline V gene sequence: CDR1 MNHEY, CDR2 SVGAGI. There are 13 residues in the CDR3. Here the CDR3 reads CVSSWTGNNEQFI. Written as DNA, the CDR3 is TGTGTCAGCAGCTGGACGGGTAACAACGAGCAGTTCATC.

Details on this clonotype: The junction shows a germline mismatch at one end, possibly a read error. The chain recombines TRBV11-2 with TRBJ1-2; possible D gene TRBD1, 5 bases. Germline V lookup: CDR1 SGHAT, CDR2 FQNNGV. The CDR3 is made up of 15 amino acids. CDR3 residues: CASSWRTRNHHGYTF. DNA for the CDR3: TGTGCCAGTAGCTGGCGGACAAGGAACCACCATGGCTACACCTTC.

A word on this clonotype: At one boundary the junction diverges from the germline segment, which might be a read error. The chain uses TRBV4-2 and TRBJ2-1, with a tentative D call TRBD2 (6 bases). Germline V gene lookup returns CDR1 LGHNA and CDR2 YNFKEQ. This CDR3 has 16 amino acids. CDR3 in amino acids: CASSHTGSSGCNEQFF. The CDR3 DNA is TGTGCCAGTAGCCATACTGGGAGTAGCGGATGCAATGAGCAGTTCTTC.

This chain uses TRBV11-2 with TRBJ1-5; D call uncertain. Germline lookup yields CDR1 SGHAT and CDR2 FQNNGV. The V end lost 5 bases, the J end lost 6 bases, and 14 bases lay between the germline ends. This CDR3 region has 14 residues. The CDR3 DNA sequence: TGTGCCAGCAGCGGCCTAGACATAGGTCAGCCCCAGCATTTT. Protein product: CASSGLDIGQPQHF.

To note about this clonotype: Germline and junction disagree at one end, which may indicate a read error. The rearrangement joins TRBV6-5 to TRBJ1-1, with D possibly matching TRBD1 (6 bases). CDR1 MNHEY and CDR2 SVGAGI come from the germline V gene. CDR3 length: 14 residues. CDR3 loop: CVSSYGGADTEAFF. The CDR3 DNA sequence: TGTGTCAGCAGTTACGGGGGGGCGGACACTGAAGCTTTCTTT.

The chain joins TRBV11-2 to TRBJ2-5; no definite D call. Trimming took 9 bases from V and 4 from J, leaving 15 bases between them. The CDR3 loop spans 13 amino acids. Germline CDR1 reads SGHAT; CDR2 reads FQNNGV. The CDR3 here is CASNLDFLETQYF. The CDR3 DNA sequence: TGTGCCAGTAACTTAGATTTTCTAGAGACCCAGTACTTC.

Comments on this clonotype: One end of the junction fails to match germline, which may point to a read error. This rearrangement joins TRBV10-3 to TRBJ2-1, with 10 bases identical to TRBD1. Germline CDR1 reads ENHRY; CDR2 reads SYGVKD. This CDR3 comprises 14 residues. CDR3 region: CAVRIGQGEGEQFF. The CDR3 DNA is TGTGCCGTCAGAATCGGACAGGGGGAAGGCGAGCAGTTCTTC.

As regards this clonotype: A read error may produce the germline difference seen at one junction end. The chain is built from TRBV6-1 and TRBJ2-7, with D unclear. Germline CDR1 is MNHNS and CDR2 is SASEGT. This CDR3 comprises 12 residues. Written as DNA, the CDR3 is TGTGCCAGTAGTGAAGCGCTCGGCGATCAGTACTTC. Amino acid sequence: CASSEALGDQYF.